Listed below are T cell receptor beta chains from one sample, sequenced in a study of control samples from healthy donors and cancer patients. Assay: immunoSEQ multiplex PCR; the TCRdb copy retains only in-frame clones and omits some. Counted here are more than 140,000 clones, about 90% occurring once; the ten biggest clones make up approximately 7%. The sample comprised blood. The receptors derive from a man between 18 and 29 years old in good health. Each CDR3 is given with its conserved first and last residue. Each record gives: J gene, V gene, CDR3 length, CDR3 protein.

TRBJ2-3 | TRBV6-1 | 11 | CASSDGDTQYF
TRBJ2-4 | TRBV7-2 | 14 | CASSPPPAKNIQYF
TRBJ1-6 | TRBV6-1 | 16 | CASSERRVNYNSPLHF
TRBJ1-2 | TRBV7-9 | 14 | CASSPRTDIYGYTF
TRBJ1-2 | TRBV19 | 14 | CASSRWGSDYGYTF
TRBJ1-1 | TRBV27 | 17 | CASSLLTGQGSNTEAFF
TRBJ2-5 | TRBV5-6 | 15 | CASSKVQGIQETQYF
TRBJ1-4 | TRBV30 | 14 | CAWSWRVGTEKLFF
TRBJ1-1 | TRBV27 | 14 | CASNGGTLNTEAFF
TRBJ2-5 | TRBV5-1 | 12 | CASSLDFETQYF
TRBJ2-7 | TRBV2 | 15 | CASRGDRGAVSEQYF
TRBJ1-1 | TRBV6-5 | 14 | CASRSAGPKNEAFF
TRBJ1-2 | TRBV4-2 | 14 | CASSQIGTESIYTF
TRBJ2-7 | TRBV5-4 | 13 | CASRDAYGLEQYF
TRBJ1-5 | TRBV7-2 | 12 | CASSFSNQPQHF
TRBJ2-5 | TRBV14 | 14 | CASSPDRNQETQYF
TRBJ1-2 | TRBV6-1 | 16 | CASSERGEGSLYGYTF
TRBJ1-1 | TRBV7-9 | 14 | CASSPWGRDTEAFF
TRBJ2-1 | TRBV3-1/TRBV3-2 | 13 | CASSPIRGNEQFF
TRBJ2-2 | TRBV5-1 | 15 | CASSSSGGLTGELFF
TRBJ2-5 | TRBV2 | 12 | CASGGPRETQYF
TRBJ2-1 | TRBV2 | 16 | CASSDPTGISYNEQFF
TRBJ2-7 | TRBV6-5 | 13 | CASRSGVSYEQYF
TRBJ2-5 | TRBV4-1 | 16 | CASSLRSGQLQETQYF
TRBJ1-1 | TRBV18 | 12 | CASSQPGREAFF
TRBJ1-1 | TRBV9 | 14 | CASSEQGSGTEAFF
TRBJ1-5 | TRBV27 | 13 | CASSLSANQPQHF
TRBJ1-2 | TRBV10-1 | 11 | CAIRPGYGYTF
TRBJ2-7 | TRBV6-5 | 14 | CASSYSDASYEQYF
TRBJ1-3 | TRBV20-1 | 11 | CSAMDRNTIYF
TRBJ2-7 | TRBV11-2 | 14 | CASSLGQLSYEQYF
TRBJ2-3 | TRBV20-1 | 15 | CSASLPRTSTDTQYF
TRBJ1-5 | TRBV6-6 | 14 | CASSWGRNNQPQHF
TRBJ2-1 | TRBV7-2 | 16 | CASSDGQDSTLNEQFF
TRBJ1-2 | TRBV2 | 17 | CASSEAAPSTGGHGYTF
TRBJ1-3 | TRBV10-3 | 13 | CATDRGQGNTIYF
TRBJ2-1 | TRBV29-1 | 13 | CSRTSGGFNEQFF
TRBJ1-2 | TRBV19 | 13 | CASSSGTAHGYTF
TRBJ2-7 | TRBV7-9 | 15 | CASSPTDRPGGEQYF
TRBJ1-3 | TRBV18 | 16 | CASSPPYGGPGNTIYF
TRBJ1-5 | TRBV4-1 | 17 | CASSHVGTVDSNQPQHF
TRBJ2-3 | TRBV9 | 16 | CASSVSGTTLTDTQYF
TRBJ1-4 | TRBV6-5 | 12 | CASSRTEEKLFF
TRBJ2-5 | TRBV7-2 | 16 | CASSLTGTGGIGTQYF
TRBJ2-7 | TRBV5-4 | 15 | CASSWGTGGPYEQYF
TRBJ2-2 | TRBV5-4 | 16 | CASTTRGGLNTGELFF